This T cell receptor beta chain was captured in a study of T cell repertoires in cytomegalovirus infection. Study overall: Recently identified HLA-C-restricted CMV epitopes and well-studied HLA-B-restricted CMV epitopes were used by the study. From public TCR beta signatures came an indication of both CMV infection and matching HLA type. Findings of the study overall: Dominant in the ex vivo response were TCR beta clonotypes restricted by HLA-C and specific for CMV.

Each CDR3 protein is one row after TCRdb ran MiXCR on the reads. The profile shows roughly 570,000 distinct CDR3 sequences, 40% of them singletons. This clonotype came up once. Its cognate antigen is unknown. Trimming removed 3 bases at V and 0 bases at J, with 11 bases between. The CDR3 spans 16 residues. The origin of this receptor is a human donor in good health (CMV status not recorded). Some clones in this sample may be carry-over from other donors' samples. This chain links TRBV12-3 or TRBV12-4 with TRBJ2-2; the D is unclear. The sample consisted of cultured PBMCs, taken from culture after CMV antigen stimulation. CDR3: CASSFYGDTNTGELFF. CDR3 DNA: TGTGCCAGCAGTTTCTATGGGGATACGAACACCGGGGAGCTGTTTTTT.